This T cell receptor beta chain was sequenced in a study of shared clonotypes between healthy human individuals. Study as a whole: Researchers assigned three CD4 naive, three CD4 memory, two CD8 naive and one CD8 memory plate to each donor.

As regards this clone: Its matching antigen is unknown.

A CD45RA+ naive subset and a CD45RA-negative memory subset were split from CD4+ cells. This CDR3 has 16 residues. Per the germline V gene, CDR1 is MDHEN and CDR2 is SYDVKM. With V trimmed by 3 bases and J by 0 bases, 6 bases remained unmatched. Whole-study results and caveats: Tissues were not sampled, only blood, and their repertoires likely differ. It was the non-shared clonotypes that had lower generation probabilities than clonotypes shared by all four donors.

TCRdb keeps only in-frame clones here, not all; method: immunoSEQ multiplex PCR. Of under 1,900,000 clones in the sample, just under 99% are singletons; the top ten hold 0.3% to 0.45%. This TCR was recovered from a young man in good health. The chain links TRBV28 to TRBJ2-5; 8 nucleotides line up with TRBD1. Sequences were obtained from naive CD4+ T cells sorted from blood. The subset denotes: CD45RA+ positively selected. CDR3 DNA: TGTGCCAGCAGTTTTGCCCGGACAGGGTACCAAGAGACCCAGTACTTC. It encodes CASSFARTGYQETQYF.